The 30 T cell receptor beta chains below come from one sample, sequenced in a study of cytotoxic CD8 clonotypes in ibrutinib-treated CLL. Assay: immunoSEQ multiplex PCR; the TCRdb copy retains only in-frame clones and omits some. The table lists around 140,000 clones, roughly 88% of them singletons, with around 2.1% in the top ten. Specimen: PBMCs, collected after 24 months of ibrutinib treatment. These receptor sequences come from a human donor with chronic lymphocytic leukemia.

The rearrangement uses TRBV29-1 and TRBJ2-3; the D is unclear. This CDR3 has 14 amino acids. V shed 4 bases and J shed 4 bases, with 15 bases lying between them. Germline V lookup: CDR1 SQVTM, CDR2 ANQGSEA. CDR3 protein: CSVVSPDVPDTQYF. The DNA for the CDR3 is TGCAGCGTTGTTAGTCCAGACGTCCCAGATACGCAGTATTTT.

The chain links TRBV2 to TRBJ1-2; 8 nucleotides agree with TRBD1. With 1 base clipped from V and 8 bases from J, the junction kept 6 bases outside the gene matches. This CDR3 spans 14 amino acids. Per germline, CDR1 SNHLY and CDR2 FYNNEI. Here the CDR3 DNA reads TGTGCCAGCAGTGAAGGACAGGGGCTGGGCGGCTACACCTTC. This sequence encodes CASSEGQGLGGYTF.

The V gene is TRBV6-5, the J gene TRBJ2-7; 8 positions agree with TRBD2. The CDR3 has 14 amino acids. Trimming removed 6 bases from V and 1 base from J; junction bases left unmatched: 5. The germline CDR1 and CDR2 sequences are MNHEY and SVGAGI. The chain's CDR3 is CASSRLALSYEQYF. As DNA, the CDR3 is TGTGCCAGCAGCCGACTAGCGCTTTCCTACGAGCAGTACTTC.

The count of this clone is one. V is TRBV14 and J is TRBJ2-7, with a possible D match to TRBD1 (6 bases). This CDR3 comprises 14 residues. Germline V CDR1 and CDR2: SGHDN, FVKESK. V lost 0 bases and J lost 6, with 12 bases in between. DNA for the CDR3: TGTGCCAGCAGCCAAGAGGGGGCTTATTCCGAGCAGTACTTC. It encodes CASSQEGAYSEQYF.

Here the CDR3 DNA reads TGTGCCAGCAGCAAAGTTGGGGTCTCCGGGGCCTTATACGAGCAGTACTTC. This sequence encodes CASSKVGVSGALYEQYF. The V and J genes are TRBV21-1 and TRBJ2-7. TRBV21-1 is listed as a pseudogene. The CDR3 has 17 amino acids.

This sequence joins TRBV28 and TRBJ1-5; maybe TRBD1 (6 bases). V dropped 5 bases and J dropped 4 bases, with 18 bases sitting between them. CDR3 length: 16 amino acids. Germline CDR1 MDHEN, CDR2 SYDVKM. The CDR3 spells CASSPAGGPSNQPQHF. CDR3 coding DNA: TGTGCCAGCAGTCCCGCTGGGGGGCCAAGTAATCAGCCCCAGCATTTT.

The CDR3 here is CASSDTGGTDTQYF. CDR3 DNA sequence: TGCGCCAGCAGTGATACGGGTGGCACAGATACGCAGTATTTT. This chain links TRBV5-1 with TRBJ2-3; no firm D call. CDR3 length: 14 amino acids. The V and J ends lost 5 bases and 1 base respectively, with 11 bases between them. Per the germline V gene, CDR1 is SGHRS and CDR2 is YFSETQ.

This clone showed up just once. The chain employs TRBV7-3 and TRBJ2-1; maybe TRBD2 (6 bases). Trimming removed 4 bases at V and 10 bases at J, with 11 bases between. The germline V gene encodes CDR1 SGHTA and CDR2 FQGTGA. The CDR3 spans 12 residues. Here the CDR3 reads CASSSRSGEQFF. The CDR3 region has the DNA TGTGCCAGCAGCTCACGAAGCGGGGAGCAGTTCTTC.

In its sample, this clone was seen once. This chain joins TRBV4-2 and TRBJ2-6; D remains unclear. This CDR3 region has 16 residues. The germline V and J ends were trimmed by 4 bases and 0 bases, with 10 bases remaining between them. Germline V lookup: CDR1 LGHNA, CDR2 YNFKEQ. CDR3 sequence reads: CASSPGFVSGANVLTF. The CDR3 bases are TGTGCCAGCAGCCCCGGATTCGTCTCTGGGGCCAACGTCCTGACTTTC.

Here the CDR3 reads CASQGASRYYEQYF. Written as DNA, the CDR3 is TGTGCCAGCCAGGGAGCTAGCAGGTACTACGAGCAGTACTTC. The chain links TRBV2 to TRBJ2-7, with D possibly called TRBD1 or TRBD2 (5 bases each). The V end lost 8 bases, the J end lost 3 bases, and 17 bases lay between the germline ends. Per germline, CDR1 SNHLY and CDR2 FYNNEI. This CDR3 is built from 14 residues.

This chain connects TRBV10-3 to TRBJ1-2, with D possibly TRBD1 on 5 matching bases. Germline V gives CDR1 ENHRY, CDR2 SYGVKD. There are 16 residues in the CDR3. V lost 3 bases, J lost 2 bases, and 16 bases lay in between. CDR3 nucleotides: TGTGCCATCAGTGAACCCCGGGAGGGGCGCAACTATGGCTACACCTTC. Translation gives CAISEPREGRNYGYTF.

The chain carries TRBV28 and TRBJ1-2, with unresolved D. The CDR3 extends over 13 amino acids. Germline V gene data show CDR1 as MDHEN and CDR2 as SYDVKM. Trimming cost V 6 bases and J 5 bases, with 13 bases left between them. The CDR3 nucleotides are TGTGCCAGCAGAAGGGCCGCTGGGTATGGCTACACCTTC. This encodes CASRRAAGYGYTF.

J is TRBJ2-3 and V is TRBV4-3; no reliable D call. There are 16 residues in the CDR3. With 0 bases removed from V and 3 bases from J, the gap between germline ends came to 13 bases. Germline V gene lookup returns CDR1 LGHNA and CDR2 YSLEER. In DNA, the CDR3 is TGCGCCAGCAGCCAAGAGGTAGTCCAGTGGACAGATACGCAGTATTTT. Translating gives CASSQEVVQWTDTQYF.

The chain uses TRBV15 and TRBJ1-5; weak D call: TRBD1 (5 bases). The germline V gene has CDR1 LNHNV and CDR2 YYDKDF (reference sequence). The CDR3 runs to 13 residues. Trimming removed 6 bases from V and 3 bases from J, with 9 bases in between. The chain's CDR3 is CATRRQYNQPQHF. Written as DNA, the CDR3 is TGTGCCACCAGACGACAGTACAATCAGCCCCAGCATTTT.

The rearrangement uses TRBV6-1 and TRBJ2-7, with D hard to call. CDR1 is MNHNS and CDR2 is SASEGT in the germline V gene. The CDR3 spans 13 residues. V was clipped by 8 bases and J by 7 bases, with 18 bases between them. DNA for the CDR3: TGTGCCAGCGGAATTGGGTCCCCTGGAGAGCAGTACTTC. Translating it yields CASGIGSPGEQYF.

This clone was seen only a few times. The chain has TRBV28 and TRBJ2-7; D gene uncertain. V lost 5 bases and J lost 3, with 8 bases in between. Germline CDR1 and CDR2: MDHEN and SYDVKM. CDR3 size: 12 residues. The CDR3 DNA reads TGTGCCAGCAGTCCCATCGTCTACGAGCAGTACTTC. It codes for CASSPIVYEQYF.

The J gene is TRBJ2-1, the V gene TRBV5-4; unclear D gene. The CDR3 runs 15 residues. V lost 1 base and J lost 5, with 13 bases in between. Germline CDR1 and CDR2: SGHNT and YYREEE (reference sequence). Here the CDR3 reads CASSLSQQSHNEQFF. CDR3 DNA sequence: TGTGCCAGCAGCTTGTCCCAGCAATCCCACAATGAGCAGTTCTTC.

The sample holds a few counts of this clone. The chain uses TRBV6-5 and TRBJ1-1; D ambiguous. The CDR3 contains 13 residues. V shed 5 bases and J shed 1 base, with 8 bases lying between them. CDR1 and CDR2 from the germline V gene are MNHEY and SVGAGI. The CDR3 nucleotides are TGTGCCAGCAGTCCCGTTACGAACACTGAAGCTTTCTTT. It specifies CASSPVTNTEAFF.

The chain recombines TRBV7-8 with TRBJ1-1; D remains unclear. V was shortened by 8 bases and J by 4 bases, with 14 bases between the two germline ends. This CDR3 is built from 13 residues. The germline CDR1 and CDR2 sequences are SGHVS and FQNEAQ. DNA of the CDR3: TGTGCCAGCTTTAGTCGGGAGGGCACTGAAGCTTTCTTT. Translating gives CASFSREGTEAFF.

The rearrangement joins TRBV7-8 to TRBJ2-2, with a possible D match to TRBD1 (5 bases). The CDR3 totals 16 residues. The V end lost 2 bases, the J end lost 0 bases, and 10 bases lay between the germline ends. Germline CDR1 SGHVS, CDR2 FQNEAQ. The CDR3 region is CASSLSAGPNTGELFF. The DNA for the CDR3 is TGTGCCAGCAGCTTATCGGCAGGGCCGAACACCGGGGAGCTGTTTTTT.

The CDR3, as DNA: TGTGCCAGCAGCTTGCTAGCGGGAGTGGAAGACGGGGAGCTGTTTTTT. This sequence encodes CASSLLAGVEDGELFF. The chain combines TRBV11-2 with TRBJ2-2; 10 bases are a match to TRBD2. Germline CDR1 is SGHAT and CDR2 is FQNNGV. V dropped 3 bases and J dropped 7; count of bases not matched to a gene: 8. The CDR3 is 16 residues long. Full variable domain (missing parts from reference TRBV11-2 and TRBJ2-2): EAGVAQSPRYKIIEKRQSVAFWCNPISGHATLYWYQQILGQGPKLLIQFQNNGVVDDSQLPKDRFSAERLKGVDSTLKIQPAKLEDSAVYLCASSLLAGVEDGELFFGEGSRLTVL.

The table lists this clone with a count of one. The chain joins TRBV18 to TRBJ2-1; maybe TRBD2 (6 bases). From germline, CDR1 is KGHSH and CDR2 LQKENI. V lost 6 bases and J 0 bases, leaving 18 bases between the germline ends. This CDR3 contains 17 residues. The CDR3 protein is CASSPLLETSSYNEQFF. DNA of the CDR3: TGTGCCAGCTCCCCCCTATTGGAGACTAGCTCCTACAATGAGCAGTTCTTC.

The chain recombines TRBV7-2 with TRBJ2-5, with D uncertain. Germline loops: CDR1 SGHTA, CDR2 FQGNSA. V was trimmed by 0 bases and J by 7 bases, leaving 12 bases between them. CDR3 size: 14 residues. CDR3 nucleotide sequence: TGTGCCAGCAGCTTAGCGCAGGCGATGGGGACCCAGTACTTC. Its translation is CASSLAQAMGTQYF.

This chain links TRBV2 with TRBJ2-4; a weak D match, TRBD2 (5 bases). With 0 bases removed from V and 0 bases from J, the gap between germline ends came to 9 bases. Looked up from germline, CDR1 is SNHLY and CDR2 is FYNNEI. This CDR3 contains 16 residues. CDR3 nucleotide sequence: TGTGCCAGCAGTGAAGCGGGTGCGGGAGCCAAAAACATTCAGTACTTC. It translates to CASSEAGAGAKNIQYF.

The rearrangement links TRBV6-5 to TRBJ2-5; 9 positions agree with TRBD1. Trimming at V came to 5 bases and at J to 7 bases, leaving 2 bases not matched to a gene. The CDR3 is 12 residues long. The germline gives CDR1 MNHEY, CDR2 SVGAGI. The CDR3 nucleotides are TGTGCCAGCAGTGGGACAGGGATGACCCAGTACTTC. Translating it yields CASSGTGMTQYF.

This clone has just a few counts. The chain uses TRBV4-1 and TRBJ2-1; TRBD2 matches 9 bases. CDR1 is MGHRA and CDR2 is YSYEKL in the germline V gene. V gave up 4 bases and J gave up 5 bases; unmatched junction bases: 3. This CDR3 has 14 residues. The CDR3 DNA reads as TGCGCCAGCAGCCTTCAGCGGGAGGACAATGAGCAGTTCTTC. Its protein is CASSLQREDNEQFF.

The genes are TRBV9 and TRBJ1-1; D perhaps matches TRBD1 (6 bases). This CDR3 is 16 amino acids long. CDR1 and CDR2 (germline): SGDLS, YYNGEE. V dropped 4 bases and J dropped 4 bases, with 20 bases sitting between them. The CDR3 bases are TGTGCCAGCAGCTCCCGGGGGGAGGGGGGTAGCACTGAAGCTTTCTTT. Translated: CASSSRGEGGSTEAFF.

The genes are TRBV28 and TRBJ1-3; 10 bases line up with TRBD1. V dropped 5 bases and J dropped 3; count of bases not matched to a gene: 13. CDR1 is MDHEN, CDR2 SYDVKM, per germline. This CDR3 is built from 18 residues. Written as DNA, the CDR3 is TGTGCCAGCAGTCCGGGGGGACAGGGGTACTATGGTGGAAACACCATATATTTT. Residues: CASSPGGQGYYGGNTIYF.

The chain has TRBV7-2 and TRBJ1-5; D remains ambiguous. The ends were cut back, 1 base at V and 7 bases at J, with 8 bases in the middle. CDR1 is SGHTA and CDR2 is FQGNSA in the germline V gene. CDR3 length: 13 amino acids. CDR3 amino acids: CASSLDGYQPQHF. The CDR3 region has the DNA TGTGCCAGCAGCTTAGATGGATACCAGCCCCAGCATTTT.

The chain has TRBV10-3 and TRBJ2-6; D unclear. CDR3 length: 15 residues. V gave up 2 bases and J gave up 1 base, with 6 bases separating them. Per germline, CDR1 ENHRY and CDR2 SYGVKD. CDR3 sequence reads: CAISEGVSGANVLTF. The CDR3 bases are TGTGCCATCAGTGAGGGGGTGTCTGGGGCCAACGTCCTGACTTTC.